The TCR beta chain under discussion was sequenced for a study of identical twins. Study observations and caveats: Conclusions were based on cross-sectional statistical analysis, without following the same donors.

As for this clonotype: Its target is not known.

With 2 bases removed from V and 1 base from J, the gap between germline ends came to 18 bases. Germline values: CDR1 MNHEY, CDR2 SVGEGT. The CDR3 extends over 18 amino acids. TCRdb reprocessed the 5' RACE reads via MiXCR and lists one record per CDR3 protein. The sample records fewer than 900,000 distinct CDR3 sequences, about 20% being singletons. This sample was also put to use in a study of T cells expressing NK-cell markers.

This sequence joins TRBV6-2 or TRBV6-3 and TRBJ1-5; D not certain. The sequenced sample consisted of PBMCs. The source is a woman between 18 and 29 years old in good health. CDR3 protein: CASSYGMRLSLSNQPQHF. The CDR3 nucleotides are TGTGCCAGCAGTTACGGTATGAGGCTGAGTCTCAGCAATCAGCCCCAGCATTTT.